The subject of this entry is one T cell receptor (beta chain). Its specificity is unknown. It was with a sample-barcoded 5' primer and a J-beta primer mix that a second PCR of about 7 to 12 cycles was run. MiXCR, applied by TCRdb to the 5' RACE reads, yields one record per CDR3 protein. The profile covers 550,000 to 800,000 distinct CDR3 sequences, with 32% appearing a single time and roughly 14% taken by the ten largest. A minimum of 7 million PBMCs was isolated per sample. This specimen belongs to a study of blood T cells in healthy people across ages. About the study: Capture via template switching afforded approximately one barcoded beta molecule per two T cells.

Findings and limits, study-wide: As naive T cell percentage varied, TCR beta diversity correlated strongly with it. The study found more naive CD4+ cells and higher diversity in long-lived than aged donors.

The V and J ends lost 1 base and 1 base respectively, with 19 bases between them. The CDR3 is 17 residues long. Germline V gives CDR1 DFQATT, CDR2 SNEGSKA (reference sequence). The sequence was obtained from a woman aged 80 or older in good health. The source material was blood. The chain uses TRBV20-1 and TRBJ1-1; D is undetermined. In nucleotides, the CDR3 is TGCAGTGCTAGAGTTTGGTTTCTAGTCGGTGGGAACACTGAAGCTTTCTTT. Its protein is CSARVWFLVGGNTEAFF.